A single sample is the source of the 5 T cell receptor beta chains below, sequenced in a study of T-cell reconstitution after alpha-beta-depleted transplantation in children. The library targeted TCRbeta and was prepared with unique molecular identifiers. TCRdb re-analysed the PCR reads in MiXCR, keeping a single row per CDR3 protein. The table records about 610,000 distinct CDR3 sequences, 10% to 13% of them present only once. The specimen was PBMCs from the stem cell graft donor, collected from the stem cell graft. These receptors came from a human donor who donated a stem cell graft to a child with acute myeloid leukemia.

The V and J genes are TRBV6-2 or TRBV6-3 and TRBJ1-1; D gene ambiguous. Germline CDR1 and CDR2: MNHEY and SVGEGT. V dropped 6 bases and J dropped 4 bases, with 18 bases sitting between them. The CDR3 extends over 15 amino acids. CDR3 DNA: TGTGCCAGCAGCGACCCTTCCGACATGTTCACTGAAGCTTTCTTT. Encoded protein: CASSDPSDMFTEAFF.

This clonotype turned up a few times. This rearrangement joins TRBV28 to TRBJ2-3; 8 bases are shared with TRBD2. V was clipped by 2 bases and J by 4 bases; unmatched bases: 5. Germline-derived CDR1 and CDR2 are MDHEN and SYDVKM. The CDR3 loop spans 15 amino acids. The CDR3 sequence: CASSLGGRSADTQYF. DNA for the CDR3: TGTGCCAGCAGTTTAGGCGGGAGGTCGGCAGATACGCAGTATTTT. Variable domain in full (rest from reference TRBV28 and TRBJ2-3): DVKVTQSSRYLVKRTGEKVFLECVQDMDHENMFWYRQDPGLGLRLIYFSYDVKMKEKGDIPEGYSVSREKKERFSLILESASTNQTSMYLCASSLGGRSADTQYFGPGTRLTVL.

This clonotype was counted ten times or more. The V and J genes are TRBV9 and TRBJ2-1, with D uncertain. There are 14 residues in the CDR3. CDR1 and CDR2 (germline): SGDLS, YYNGEE. The V gene lost 6 bases and the J gene lost 0 bases, with 10 bases spanning the gap. CDR3 in DNA: TGTGCCAGCACGGGTCTGGACTCCTACAATGAGCAGTTCTTC. Its translation: CASTGLDSYNEQFF.

This chain links TRBV5-1 with TRBJ2-7, with D perhaps TRBD1 or TRBD2 (6 bases each). Germline V lookup: CDR1 SGHRS, CDR2 YFSETQ. Trimming removed 6 bases from V and 7 bases from J, with 14 bases in between. The CDR3 extends over 12 amino acids. CDR3 amino acids: CASMAGQGEQYF. DNA for the CDR3: TGCGCCAGCATGGCGGGGCAGGGGGAGCAGTACTTC.

Many counts were recorded for this clonotype. The CDR3 reads CAISAGADTQYF. The CDR3 DNA follows: TGTGCCATCTCCGCCGGCGCAGATACGCAGTATTTT. The J gene is TRBJ2-3, the V gene TRBV10-3; D remains ambiguous. Trimming shortened V by 8 bases and J by 4 bases, and 10 bases separated the two germline ends. Germline CDR1 and CDR2: ENHRY and SYGVKD. This CDR3 is 12 amino acids long.